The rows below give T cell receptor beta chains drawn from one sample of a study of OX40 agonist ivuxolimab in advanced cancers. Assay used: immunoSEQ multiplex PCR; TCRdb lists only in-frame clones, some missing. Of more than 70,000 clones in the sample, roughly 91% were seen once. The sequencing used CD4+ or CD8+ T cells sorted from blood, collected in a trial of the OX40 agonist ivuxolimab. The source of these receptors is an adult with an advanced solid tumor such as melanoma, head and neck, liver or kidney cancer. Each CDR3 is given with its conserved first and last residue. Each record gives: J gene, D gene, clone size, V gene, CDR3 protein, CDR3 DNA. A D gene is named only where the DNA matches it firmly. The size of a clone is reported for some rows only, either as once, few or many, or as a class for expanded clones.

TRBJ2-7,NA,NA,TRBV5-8,CASSLGRNREQYF,TGTGCCAGCAGCTTGGGACGGAATCGCGAGCAGTACTTC
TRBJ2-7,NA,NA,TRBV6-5,CASSLRGSQAQYF,TGTGCCAGCAGCCTCCGTGGATCCCAGGCGCAGTACTTC
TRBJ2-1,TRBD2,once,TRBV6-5,CASSYELAGGANEQFF,TGTGCCAGCAGTTACGAACTAGCGGGAGGGGCAAATGAGCAGTTCTTC
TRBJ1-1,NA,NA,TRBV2,CASTTTDTEAFF,TGTGCCAGCACCACAACGGATACTGAAGCTTTCTTT
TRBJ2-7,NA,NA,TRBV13,CASSLDSPVSYEQYF,TGTGCCAGCAGCTTAGATTCGCCGGTGTCCTACGAGCAGTACTTC
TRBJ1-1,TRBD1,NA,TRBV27,CASSLGQMNTEAFF,TGTGCCAGCAGTTTGGGACAGATGAACACTGAAGCTTTCTTT
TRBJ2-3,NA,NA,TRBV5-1,CASSLDRLFTDTQYF,TGCGCCAGCAGCTTAGACAGGCTCTTCACAGATACGCAGTATTTT
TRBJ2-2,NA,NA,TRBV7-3,CASSFRAGETGELFF,TGTGCCAGCAGCTTCAGGGCAGGGGAAACCGGGGAGCTGTTTTTT
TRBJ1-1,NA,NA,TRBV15,CATSPRATRNTEAFF,TGTGCCACCAGCCCAAGAGCGACTCGGAACACTGAAGCTTTCTTT
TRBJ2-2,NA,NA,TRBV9,CASSVSGSTGELFF,TGTGCCAGCAGCGTATCGGGTAGCACCGGGGAGCTGTTTTTT
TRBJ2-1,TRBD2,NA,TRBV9,CASTPGLAGYNEQFF,TGTGCCAGCACCCCGGGACTAGCGGGGTACAATGAGCAGTTCTTC
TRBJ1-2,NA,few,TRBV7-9,CASSLRTGTREGYTF,TGTGCCAGCAGCCTCCGCACCGGGACCCGCGAGGGCTACACCTTC
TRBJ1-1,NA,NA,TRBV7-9,CASTPGGSSTEAFF,TGTGCCAGCACCCCGGGTGGCAGTAGCACTGAAGCTTTCTTT
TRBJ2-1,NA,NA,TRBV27,CASSTLGLTPDNEQFF,TGTGCCAGCAGTACACTGGGGCTGACGCCCGACAATGAGCAGTTCTTC
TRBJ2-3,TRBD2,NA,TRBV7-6,CASSPWTSGTGTDTQYF,TGTGCCAGCAGCCCCTGGACTAGCGGGACCGGCACAGATACGCAGTATTTT
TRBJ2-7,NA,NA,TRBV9,CASSVDLGLTEQYF,TGTGCCAGCAGCGTAGACTTAGGGCTTACCGAGCAGTACTTC
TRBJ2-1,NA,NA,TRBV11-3,CASSFIASSYNEQFF,TGTGCCAGCAGCTTTATCGCGAGCTCCTACAATGAGCAGTTCTTC
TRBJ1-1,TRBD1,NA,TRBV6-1,CASSERGDRGRIGTEAFF,TGTGCCAGCAGTGAAAGGGGGGACAGGGGGCGCATTGGCACTGAAGCTTTCTTT
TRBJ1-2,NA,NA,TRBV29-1,CSAGGVLGYGYTF,TGCAGCGCCGGGGGAGTTCTTGGCTATGGCTACACCTTC
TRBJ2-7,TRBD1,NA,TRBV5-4,CASFPSGQGRTYEQYF,TGTGCCAGCTTTCCTAGCGGACAGGGGCGAACCTACGAGCAGTACTTC
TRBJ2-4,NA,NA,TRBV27,CASSPWQLAKNIQYF,TGTGCCAGCAGCCCCTGGCAGTTAGCCAAAAACATTCAGTACTTC
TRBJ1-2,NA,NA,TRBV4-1,CASSQEPNYGYTF,TGCGCCAGCAGCCAAGAACCAAACTATGGCTACACCTTC
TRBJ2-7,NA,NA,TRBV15,CATSRSNYEQYF,TGTGCCACCAGCAGAAGTAACTACGAGCAGTACTTC
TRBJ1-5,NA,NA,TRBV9,CASSPDLGGQPQHF,TGTGCCAGCAGCCCGGATTTGGGAGGACAGCCCCAGCATTTT